This TCR beta chain comes out of a study of blood T cell repertoires in COVID-19. At the level of the study: Researchers got acute and convalescent COVID-19 samples from the United States, Italy and Spain.

Participant age was roughly 18 to 89 years, and participants resided in about 25 US areas. Donors in Cohort 3 counted as recovered after two negative PCRs, clearance, or symptom resolution. CDR3 length: 12 residues. Germline V gives CDR1 GTSNPN, CDR2 SVGIG (reference sequence). V gave up 0 bases and J gave up 8 bases, with 5 bases separating them. In the original processing: It was from reference gene primer amplification that nucleated cell counts were estimated. Assay: immunoSEQ multiplex PCR; the TCRdb copy retains only in-frame clones and omits some. V and J calls and clone size are as listed in that table; D and trimming were resolved from the DNA. The top ten hold approximately 1.5% of the sample, which has fewer than 350,000 clones, about nine tenths seen once.

The V call is TRBV30, the J call TRBJ1-6; unclear D gene. The source of this sequence is a woman between 40 and 50 years old who had recovered from COVID-19. Sequenced sample: PBMCs or T cells enriched from blood (not recorded which). The CDR3 DNA reads as TGTGCCTGGAGTGTACTAGATTCACCCCTCCACTTT. Protein: CAWSVLDSPLHF.